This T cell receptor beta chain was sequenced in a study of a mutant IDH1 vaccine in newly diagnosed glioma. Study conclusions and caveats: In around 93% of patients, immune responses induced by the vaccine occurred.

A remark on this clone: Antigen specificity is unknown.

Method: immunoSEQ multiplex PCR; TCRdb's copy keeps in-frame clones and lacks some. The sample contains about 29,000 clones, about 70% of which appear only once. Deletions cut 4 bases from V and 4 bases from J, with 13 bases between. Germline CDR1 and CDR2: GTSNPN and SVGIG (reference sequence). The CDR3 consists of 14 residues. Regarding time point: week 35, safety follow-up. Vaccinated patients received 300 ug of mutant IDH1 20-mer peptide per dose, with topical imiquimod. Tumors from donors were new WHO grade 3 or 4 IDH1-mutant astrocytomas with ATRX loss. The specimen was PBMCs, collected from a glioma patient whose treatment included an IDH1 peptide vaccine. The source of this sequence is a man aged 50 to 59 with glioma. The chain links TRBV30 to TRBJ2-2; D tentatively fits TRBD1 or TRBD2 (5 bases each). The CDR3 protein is CAWNAGSLTGELFF. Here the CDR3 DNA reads TGTGCCTGGAACGCAGGGAGTCTCACCGGGGAGCTGTTTTTT.